This T cell receptor beta chain was captured by sequencing in a study of beta chain features in type 1 diabetes. Study-wide findings and caveats: Shorter TCRB CDR3s, moderately but significantly so, were found in Type 1 diabetes patients in all four CD4+ subsets.

Of the isolated RNA, all was reverse transcribed, and so the sequenced material was expressed TCRB transcripts. Assay used: immunoSEQ multiplex PCR; TCRdb lists only in-frame clones, some missing. Among 250,000 to 350,000 clones listed, approximately 15% were seen once. Germline V lookup: CDR1 SNHLY, CDR2 FYNNEI. CDR3 length: 14 amino acids. The junction had 1 base not matched to a gene; V was cut back by 1 base and J by 3 bases. The table lists this clone with a few counts. Antigen unknown. Specimen: naive CD4+ T cells from blood. The chain carries TRBV2 and TRBJ2-7, with 9 bases fitting TRBD2. The source is a man younger than 40 with type 1 diabetes. This chain's CDR3 is CASSEELAGYEQYF. The CDR3 DNA sequence: TGTGCCAGCAGTGAAGAACTAGCGGGCTACGAGCAGTACTTC.